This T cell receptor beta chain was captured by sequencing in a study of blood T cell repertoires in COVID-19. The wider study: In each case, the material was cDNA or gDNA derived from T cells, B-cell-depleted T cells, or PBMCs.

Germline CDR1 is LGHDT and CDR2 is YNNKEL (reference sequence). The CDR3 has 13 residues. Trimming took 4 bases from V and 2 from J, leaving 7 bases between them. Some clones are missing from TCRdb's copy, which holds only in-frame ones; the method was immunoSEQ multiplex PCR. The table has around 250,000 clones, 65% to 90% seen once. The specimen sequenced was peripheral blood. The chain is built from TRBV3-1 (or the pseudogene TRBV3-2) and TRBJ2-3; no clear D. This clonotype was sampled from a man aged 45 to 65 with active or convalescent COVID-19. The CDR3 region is CASSRIDTDTQYF. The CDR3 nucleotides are TGTGCCAGCAGCCGAATAGACACAGATACGCAGTATTTT.